Listed here are 13 T cell receptor beta chains from one sample, sequenced in a study of CD8+ T cells in alopecia areata. Extraction and reverse transcription of RNA yielded cDNA as the sequencing template. Sequenced by immunoSEQ multiplex PCR; TCRdb stores in-frame clones only, minus some. Among roughly 200,000 clones listed, about 63% were seen once. The specimen comprised CD4+ T cells sorted from blood, sampled at week 0. The source is a human donor with alopecia areata.

The V gene is TRBV7-3, the J gene TRBJ1-6, with D possibly matching TRBD1 (6 bases). The V end lost 5 bases, the J end lost 7 bases, and 12 bases lay between the germline ends. Germline loops: CDR1 SGHTA, CDR2 FQGTGA. This CDR3 has 14 amino acids. The CDR3 DNA reads as TGTGCCAGCAGCCCCACAGGGAGCAATTCACCCCTCCACTTT. Residues: CASSPTGSNSPLHF.

The J gene is TRBJ2-7, the V gene TRBV20-1, with 7 positions matching TRBD1. With V trimmed by 7 bases and J by 5 bases, 5 bases remained unmatched. This CDR3 contains 11 residues. Germline CDR1 reads DFQATT; CDR2 reads SNEGSKA (reference sequence). DNA for the CDR3: TGCAGTGTCAGGGGACAGCACGAGCAGTACTTC. Translated, it gives CSVRGQHEQYF.

The V gene is TRBV25-1, the J gene TRBJ1-1; D not resolved. The CDR3 length is 12 residues. Germline V gene sequence: CDR1 MGHDK, CDR2 SYGVNS. The V and J ends lost 3 bases and 2 bases respectively, with 4 bases between them. This CDR3 is CASSDPNTEAFF. For the CDR3, the DNA is TGTGCCAGCAGTGACCCCAACACTGAAGCTTTCTTT.

V gene TRBV27 combines with J gene TRBJ2-7; D is possibly TRBD1 (6 bases). This CDR3 region has 15 residues. Between the trimmed V and J ends, which lost 5 bases and 2 bases, there was a span of 16 bases. Germline CDR1 MNHEY, CDR2 SMNVEV (reference sequence). The CDR3 DNA is TGTGCCAGCAGTATCACAGGGATCCCCACCTACGAGCAGTACTTC. Protein product: CASSITGIPTYEQYF.

This chain joins TRBV9 and TRBJ1-2; D remains ambiguous. V lost 0 bases and J lost 0, with 9 bases in between. The CDR3 loop spans 15 amino acids. Germline lookup yields CDR1 SGDLS and CDR2 YYNGEE. This chain's CDR3 is CASSVDSQANYGYTF. The CDR3 DNA sequence: TGTGCCAGCAGCGTAGACAGCCAAGCTAACTATGGCTACACCTTC.

The chain links TRBV29-1 to TRBJ1-1; no definite D call. Germline CDR1 reads SQVTM; CDR2 reads ANQGSEA. This CDR3 is built from 12 residues. Trimming shortened V by 5 bases and J by 1 base, and 8 bases separated the two germline ends. The CDR3: CSVKRSNTEAFF. CDR3 bases: TGCAGCGTTAAAAGGTCGAACACTGAAGCTTTCTTT.

The chain combines TRBV5-1 with TRBJ2-7; 8 nucleotides line up with TRBD2. This CDR3 has 15 residues. CDR1 and CDR2 from the germline V gene are SGHRS and YFSETQ. Trimming removed 4 bases from V and 4 bases from J; junction bases left unmatched: 10. The CDR3 spells CASSATGTRTYEQYF. DNA for the CDR3: TGCGCCAGCAGCGCCACCGGGACTAGGACTTACGAGCAGTACTTC.

CDR3 amino acids: CAWTQLGGLGYTF. DNA of the CDR3: TGTGCCTGGACCCAACTGGGGGGTTTGGGCTACACCTTC. This chain joins TRBV30 and TRBJ1-2; a weak D match, TRBD1 (5 bases). The CDR3 length is 13 residues. Per the germline V gene, CDR1 is GTSNPN and CDR2 is SVGIG (reference sequence). Trimming removed 4 bases at V and 8 bases at J, with 17 bases between. The full variable domain, with the rest looked up from reference TRBV30 and TRBJ1-2, is SQTIHQWPATLVQPVGSPLSLECTVEGTSNPNLYWYRQAAGRGLQLLFYSVGIGQISSEVPQNLSASRPQDRQFILSSKKLLLSDSGFYLCAWTQLGGLGYTFGSGTRLTVV.

V usage is TRBV5-6 and J usage is TRBJ2-5; D remains unclear. Looked up from germline, CDR1 is SGHDT and CDR2 is YYEEEE. The CDR3 extends over 13 amino acids. The germline V and J ends were trimmed by 0 bases and 1 base, with 4 bases remaining between them. CDR3 DNA: TGTGCCAGCAGCTTGGACTTCCAAGAGACCCAGTACTTC. Its protein product is CASSLDFQETQYF.

The chain recombines TRBV29-1 with TRBJ1-1, with D possibly matching TRBD1 (6 bases). V dropped 4 bases and J dropped 4 bases, with 13 bases sitting between them. Looked up from germline, CDR1 is SQVTM and CDR2 is ANQGSEA. The CDR3 is 13 amino acids. CDR3 in DNA: TGCAGCGTTGTAGTGGGGGGCGGCACTGAAGCTTTCTTT. This translates into CSVVVGGGTEAFF.

The DNA of the CDR3 is TGCGCCAGCAGCCAGAGGGGGGGACAGGGTGAAAAACTGTTTTTT. Translating gives CASSQRGGQGEKLFF. The rearrangement uses TRBV4-3 and TRBJ1-4, with TRBD1 matching 9 bases. V dropped 3 bases and J dropped 7; count of bases not matched to a gene: 6. The germline gives CDR1 LGHNA, CDR2 YSLEER. The CDR3 loop spans 15 amino acids.

This clone has more than one count but fewer than ten. The rearrangement joins TRBV7-2 to TRBJ2-5; 7 positions agree with TRBD2. CDR3 length: 13 amino acids. V trimming: 7 bases; J trimming: 3 bases; junction bases outside the gene matches: 5. Germline V lookup: CDR1 SGHTA, CDR2 FQGNSA. The chain's CDR3 is CASTSGGKETQYF. In DNA, the CDR3 is TGTGCCAGCACCTCCGGGGGGAAAGAGACCCAGTACTTC.

V is TRBV28 and J is TRBJ1-1, with no clear D. The ends were cut back, 3 bases at V and 3 bases at J, with 5 bases in the middle. Germline loops: CDR1 MDHEN, CDR2 SYDVKM. CDR3 length: 12 amino acids. The CDR3 region has the DNA TGTGCCAGCAGTTTTCGGGACACTGAAGCTTTCTTT. This gives the protein CASSFRDTEAFF.